This T cell receptor (beta chain) was sequenced for a study of blood T cell repertoires in COVID-19. About the research overall: Donors in the United States, Italy and Spain gave samples during acute or convalescent COVID-19. From T cells, B-cell-depleted T cells, or PBMCs came the material, which was cDNA or gDNA.

Under the authors' procedure: The authors estimated nucleated cell counts from reference gene primer amplification. The data were produced by immunoSEQ multiplex PCR, yet TCRdb's version contains in-frame clones alone and is incomplete. The V and J calls and the clone size are those of that table, but D and trimming were determined from the DNA. Of 90,000 to 95,000 clones in the sample, 70% to 90% are singletons; the top ten hold around 4.7%. V shed 0 bases, J shed 9 bases, and the junction held 10 bases outside the gene matches. The CDR3 covers 17 residues. Germline CDR1 is SGDLS and CDR2 is YYNGEE.

The origin of this receptor is a woman older than 75 with active COVID-19. This chain links TRBV9 with TRBJ2-2; TRBD2 aligns across 11 bases. The sequenced material came from peripheral blood. The CDR3 here is CASSVALAGEEGRELFF. The CDR3 nucleotides read TGTGCCAGCAGCGTAGCACTAGCGGGAGAGGAGGGAAGGGAGCTGTTTTTT. Using reference TRBV9 and TRBJ2-2 for the parts outside the CDR3, the full variable domain is DSGVTQTPKHLITATGQRVTLRCSPRSGDLSVYWYQQSLDQGLQFLIQYYNGEERAKGNILERFSAQQFPDLHSELNLSSLELGDSALYFCASSVALAGEEGRELFFGEGSRLTVL.